This TCR beta chain is from a study of blood T cell repertoires in COVID-19 (dated by TCRdb to about 2020). At the level of the whole study: Samples from collaborators originated in the United States, Italy and Spain and spanned both the acute and convalescent phases of COVID-19. The dataset comprised deeply sampled blood TCRbeta repertoires from subjects exposed to, actively infected with, or recovered from COVID-19. A de-identified subject ID, COVID-19 status, age in years and sex were almost always included in the sample metadata. A freely available public database, intended as a resource for researchers studying the immune response to SARS-CoV-2, is where the repertoires were released. Where available, HLA class I and class II types were taken from metadata supplied by the sample provider and were not determined by assay-based typing. The samples were drawn from the first 160 participants of the ongoing ImmuneRACE study and from 1,254 subjects provided by 6 global collaborators. The material from the prospective study consisted of cDNA or gDNA derived from T cells, B-cell-depleted T cells, or PBMCs. Beyond this particular receptor, the publication reports: Clinical and demographic metadata were provided uncurated, with the amount varying by source and participant.

The collaborating institutions used their own protocols to collect whole blood in K2EDTA tubes. For TCRbeta analysis, collaborator samples were shipped as frozen whole blood, as isolated PBMCs, or as DNA extracted from either sample type. A word on this clone: Which antigen it targets is not known. The record has no base qualities; no much larger clone is one base away.

The immunoSEQ Assay, a bias-controlled multiplex PCR, was used to amplify TCRbeta CDR3 regions from genomic DNA. The original methods were these. The number of nucleated cells in each sample was estimated by amplification of reference gene primers within the assay. Sequence reads were collapsed and filtered to measure the absolute abundance of every unique TCRbeta CDR3 rearrangement. For each sample, productive Simpson clonality was calculated as the square root of Simpson's diversity index over productive rearrangements. TCRdb re-hosts the immuneACCESS table, in-frame sequences only. Its copies lack some clones; in the studies checked, an unresolved V gene accounts for under half of them, and the cause for the rest is not known. V, J and clone size reflect that table, while D and trimming were determined from the DNA. This sample is represented by around 160,000 clones; about four fifths of them were singletons. Together, the top ten hold roughly 8% of the sample.

The CDR3, cysteine through phenylalanine, is 13 amino acids long. The retained sequence is limited to the CDR3, 39 bases, with the frame set at the first base. CDR1 and CDR2, looked up from the germline V gene (reference sequence), are SGHNT and YYREEE. The junction carries 10 bases between V and J, which are trimmed by 2 bases and 5 bases respectively. The sequencing input was peripheral blood. The clonotype comes from a human donor with acute or convalescent COVID-19. The donor label of this sample is uncertain. The sequence joins TRBV5-4 to TRBJ1-1; TRBD1 might be the D gene, on 6 matching bases. The nucleotide sequence is given as TGTGCCAGCAGCTTAGGGGGACGGACTGAAGCTTTCTTT. This is translated as CASSLGGRTEAFF.